The 32 T cell receptor beta chains reported below all come from one sample, sequenced in a study of Graves' ophthalmopathy and Graves' hyperthyroidism. Amplification of TCR beta CDR3 regions used RNA transcripts. The first round was an RT-PCR with HTBI primers, and the second round was a multiplex PCR. TCRdb reprocessed the multiplex PCR reads with MiXCR, giving one entry per CDR3 protein. The sample has about 550,000 distinct CDR3 sequences, under 45% seen once. The sequencing input was peripheral blood or thyroid tissue (not recorded which). The origin of the receptors is an adult man with Graves' hyperthyroidism.

There are many counts of this clonotype. The chain employs TRBV28 and TRBJ1-5; D remains ambiguous. Trimming pared 3 bases from V and 3 bases from J, leaving 6 bases between. Germline CDR1 reads MDHEN; CDR2 reads SYDVKM. The CDR3 loop spans 13 amino acids. The CDR3 nucleotides read TGTGCCAGCAGTTTGCGCATCAATCAGCCCCAGCATTTT. Amino acid sequence: CASSLRINQPQHF.

There are a few counts of this clonotype. The chain recombines TRBV11-2 with TRBJ2-2, with a tentative D call TRBD2 (5 bases). V was cut by 1 base and J by 5 bases, with 11 bases left in between. CDR1 and CDR2 from the germline V gene are SGHAT and FQNNGV. CDR3 size: 15 residues. The CDR3 bases are TGTGCCAGCAGCTTAGGTCACGGGGTAACCGGGGAGCTGTTTTTT. As protein: CASSLGHGVTGELFF.

The chain is built from TRBV2 and TRBJ1-5; TRBD1 matches at 11 bases. Per germline, CDR1 SNHLY and CDR2 FYNNEI. With 9 bases clipped from V and 11 bases from J, the junction kept 9 bases outside the gene matches. The CDR3 is 13 amino acids. The CDR3 is CARGTGGRETQHF. The CDR3 region has the DNA TGTGCCAGAGGGACAGGGGGAAGAGAGACCCAGCATTTT. Based on the CDR3 plus reference TRBV2 and TRBJ1-5, the full variable domain is EPEVTQTPSHQVTQMGQEVILRCVPISNHLYFYWYRQILGQKVEFLVSFYNNEISEKSEIFDDQFSVERPDGSNFTLKIRSTKLEDSAMYFCARGTGGRETQHFGDGTRLSIL.

Only one count was recorded for this clonotype. A clone one base away is much larger, so this may be a read error. The rearrangement joins TRBV12-3 or TRBV12-4 to TRBJ2-7; a weak D match, TRBD2 (5 bases). The CDR3 sequence is 15 residues long. This chain's CDR3 is CAGSDASGNTYEQYF. CDR3 sequence (DNA): TGTGCCGGCAGTGATGCCTCCGGGAATACTTACGAGCAGTACTTC.

This clonotype was seen a few times. The genes are TRBV30 and TRBJ2-6, with D unclear. CDR3 length: 15 amino acids. V was pared by 0 bases and J by 0 bases, with 6 bases between. The germline CDR1 and CDR2 sequences are GTSNPN and SVGIG (reference sequence). CDR3 region: CAWSVLISGANVLTF. The CDR3 nucleotides are TGTGCCTGGAGTGTATTAATCTCTGGGGCCAACGTCCTGACTTTC.

The sample holds many counts of this clonotype. This rearrangement joins TRBV5-1 to TRBJ2-5, with D perhaps matching TRBD2 (5 bases). This CDR3 region has 15 residues. Between the trimmed V and J ends, which lost 0 bases and 5 bases, there was a span of 14 bases. CDR1 and CDR2 (germline): SGHRS, YFSETQ. Here the CDR3 reads CASSLGGSTAETQYF. The CDR3 DNA follows: TGCGCCAGCAGCTTGGGAGGGTCGACGGCCGAGACCCAGTACTTC.

The CDR3 DNA reads TGTGCCAGCAGTCCGAGACAGGGGGCTGGGTACTTC. This codes for CASSPRQGAGYF. The chain employs TRBV2 and TRBJ2-7; the match to TRBD1 covers 10 bases. With V trimmed by 5 bases and J by 12 bases, 7 bases remained unmatched. The CDR3 contains 12 residues. Germline V gene sequence: CDR1 SNHLY, CDR2 FYNNEI.

The V gene is TRBV20-1, the J gene TRBJ1-5; D is perhaps TRBD1 (5 bases). The CDR3 runs 15 residues. Trimming shortened V by 3 bases and J by 0 bases, and 12 bases separated the two germline ends. Germline loops: CDR1 DFQATT, CDR2 SNEGSKA (reference sequence). The CDR3 here is CSASIRTYSNQPQHF. CDR3 nucleotide sequence: TGCAGTGCTAGTATCCGGACATATAGCAATCAGCCCCAGCATTTT.

The chain carries TRBV2 and TRBJ2-2; 10 nucleotides align to TRBD2. The germline CDR1 and CDR2 sequences are SNHLY and FYNNEI. The CDR3 is 17 residues long. V lost 6 bases to trimming and J lost 4 bases; unmatched junction nucleotides: 11. This chain's CDR3 is CASSGTVGTSVTGELFF. CDR3 DNA sequence: TGTGCCAGCAGCGGCACTGTCGGGACTAGCGTCACCGGGGAGCTGTTTTTT.

This chain joins TRBV15 and TRBJ2-6, with D maybe TRBD2 (7 bases). Trimming took 0 bases from V and 10 from J, leaving 13 bases between them. This CDR3 is built from 15 residues. Germline CDR1 is LNHNV and CDR2 is YYDKDF (reference sequence). The DNA of the CDR3 is TGTGCCACCAGCAGAGATGGAGGGGGGGATAACGTCCTGACTTTC. It specifies CATSRDGGGDNVLTF.

The chain carries TRBV7-9 and TRBJ2-7; 7 bases map to TRBD1. V gave up 2 bases and J gave up 4 bases; unmatched junction bases: 11. Germline V lookup: CDR1 SEHNR, CDR2 FQNEAQ (reference sequence). The CDR3 is made up of 16 amino acids. The CDR3 DNA reads as TGTGCCAGCAGCTTAAAAGGGACAGCCTCCGGATACGAGCAGTACTTC. Amino acid sequence: CASSLKGTASGYEQYF.

This clonotype was seen ten or more times. This rearrangement joins TRBV29-1 to TRBJ1-4; D not resolved. Trimming shortened V by 3 bases and J by 8 bases, and 13 bases separated the two germline ends. The CDR3 is 13 amino acids. The germline V gene encodes CDR1 SQVTM and CDR2 ANQGSEA. CDR3 protein: CSVDVVGREKLFF. The CDR3 DNA follows: TGCAGCGTTGACGTGGTCGGGAGAGAAAAACTGTTTTTT.

This clonotype was counted a few times. The J gene is TRBJ1-1, the V gene TRBV5-1; D unclear. Germline loops: CDR1 SGHRS, CDR2 YFSETQ. V lost 4 bases and J 1 base, leaving 8 bases between the germline ends. The CDR3 runs 13 residues. The CDR3 spells CASSTVTNTEAFF. In DNA form, the CDR3 reads TGCGCCAGCAGCACGGTTACGAACACTGAAGCTTTCTTT.

This clonotype came up a few times. V gene TRBV4-1 combines with J gene TRBJ1-5; D is undetermined. The CDR3 contains 16 residues. Germline assignment: CDR1 MGHRA and CDR2 YSYEKL. Trimming shortened V by 0 bases and J by 0 bases, and 9 bases separated the two germline ends. DNA for the CDR3: TGCGCCAGCAGCCAAGATAGTACAGTTAGCAATCAGCCCCAGCATTTT. Its protein is CASSQDSTVSNQPQHF.

The sample holds one count of this clonotype. V and J are TRBV7-9 and TRBJ2-3; D is ambiguous. V lost 6 bases, J lost 6 bases, and 13 bases lay in between. Germline V gene lookup returns CDR1 SEHNR and CDR2 FQNEAQ (reference sequence). The CDR3 has 13 amino acids. The CDR3 here is CASSLQESDTQYF. CDR3 DNA sequence: TGTGCCAGCAGTTTACAAGAGAGCGATACGCAGTATTTT.

This clonotype was seen at least ten times. V gene TRBV5-1 combines with J gene TRBJ2-7; perhaps TRBD2 as D (6 bases). This CDR3 spans 15 amino acids. The V gene's germline CDR1 is SGHRS and CDR2 YFSETQ. V was trimmed by 4 bases and J by 4 bases, leaving 18 bases between them. CDR3 sequence reads: CASSAGTVTGYEQYF. CDR3 bases: TGCGCCAGCAGCGCCGGGACTGTTACGGGTTACGAGCAGTACTTC.

The rearrangement uses TRBV7-6 and TRBJ2-2, with a possible D match to TRBD2 (5 bases). The V and J ends lost 5 bases and 3 bases respectively, with 19 bases between them. This CDR3 has 17 residues. CDR1 and CDR2 from the germline V gene are SGHVS and FNYEAQ. The DNA of the CDR3 is TGTGCCAGCAGCCAAGAGGGAGCCCGCCATTACACCGGGGAGCTGTTTTTT. As protein: CASSQEGARHYTGELFF.

This clonotype has a handful of counts. This chain joins TRBV20-1 and TRBJ1-2, with 8 nucleotides matching TRBD1. Germline V gene sequence: CDR1 DFQATT, CDR2 SNEGSKA (reference sequence). V trimming: 0 bases; J trimming: 4 bases; junction bases outside the gene matches: 4. CDR3 length: 14 residues. In DNA, the CDR3 is TGCAGTGCTAGAGAGCCAGGGGGCAGCTATGGCTACACCTTC. It codes for CSAREPGGSYGYTF.

This chain links TRBV12-3 or TRBV12-4 with TRBJ2-5, with TRBD1 as a possible D gene (6 bases). This CDR3 has 17 residues. The ends were cut back, 1 base at V and 0 bases at J, with 15 bases in the middle. The CDR3 spells CASSLGQGLEYQETQYF. Written as DNA, the CDR3 is TGTGCCAGCAGTTTAGGGCAGGGGTTGGAGTACCAAGAGACCCAGTACTTC.

This clonotype was seen many times. The J gene is TRBJ2-7, the V gene TRBV5-1; 11 positions match TRBD1. Germline trimming cut 4 bases from V and 5 bases from J; bases unmatched to any gene: 5. Germline V gives CDR1 SGHRS, CDR2 YFSETQ. The CDR3 contains 14 residues. CDR3 DNA: TGCGCCAGCAGCAGGGACAGGGGGAAGGACGAGCAGTACTTC. This sequence encodes CASSRDRGKDEQYF.

V gene TRBV7-9 combines with J gene TRBJ1-6, with 9 bases identical to TRBD1. This CDR3 contains 15 residues. The V gene's germline CDR1 is SEHNR and CDR2 FQNEAQ (reference sequence). Losses at the gene ends were 4 bases for V and 11 bases for J; bases not matched to a gene: 9. The chain's CDR3 is CASSSGGDRDAPLHF. Written as DNA, the CDR3 is TGTGCCAGCAGCTCGGGCGGGGACAGGGATGCACCCCTCCACTTT.

The sample holds many counts of this clonotype. This chain connects TRBV20-1 to TRBJ2-5; D unclear. Germline V lookup: CDR1 DFQATT, CDR2 SNEGSKA (reference sequence). The ends were cut back, 4 bases at V and 5 bases at J, with 8 bases in the middle. This CDR3 region has 11 residues. The CDR3: CSAMDGETQYF. CDR3 nucleotides: TGCAGTGCTATGGACGGGGAGACCCAGTACTTC.

The rearrangement joins TRBV20-1 to TRBJ1-1, with 8 bases that match TRBD1. The CDR3 has 11 residues. J was trimmed by 7 bases and V by 6 bases; bases with no gene match: 4. Germline assignment: CDR1 DFQATT and CDR2 SNEGSKA (reference sequence). DNA for the CDR3: TGCAGTGCCGCTGACAGGGGTGAAGCTTTCTTT. It translates to CSAADRGEAFF.

There are many counts of this clonotype. CDR3 coding DNA: TGTGCCAGCAGCTCCCGACAGAAGAACACTGAAGCTTTCTTT. Its protein product is CASSSRQKNTEAFF. The J gene is TRBJ1-1, the V gene TRBV7-2, with a possible D match to TRBD1 (5 bases). Germline-derived CDR1 and CDR2 are SGHTA and FQGNSA. The CDR3 sequence is 14 residues long. The V end was cut by 4 bases, the J end by 1 base, with 10 bases between.

The CDR3 DNA reads TGCGCCAGCAGCTTGGATAGATATGGCTACACCTTC. Its translation: CASSLDRYGYTF. The chain couples TRBV5-1 to TRBJ1-2; D unclear. This CDR3 is 12 amino acids long. Trimming shortened V by 0 bases and J by 5 bases, and 5 bases separated the two germline ends. From germline, CDR1 is SGHRS and CDR2 YFSETQ.

The V call is TRBV6-1, the J call TRBJ1-5; 8 bases are shared with TRBD1. This CDR3 region has 15 residues. Trimming took 4 bases from V and 2 from J; bases not matched to a gene: 4. In germline, CDR1 is MNHNS, CDR2 SASEGT. The CDR3 nucleotides are TGTGCCAGCAGTGTGGACAGGGTGGGCAATCAGCCCCAGCATTTT. Amino acid sequence: CASSVDRVGNQPQHF.

In its sample, this clonotype was seen a few times. The V gene is TRBV7-9, the J gene TRBJ1-5; 10 bases fit TRBD1. V lost 4 bases to trimming and J lost 9 bases; unmatched junction nucleotides: 9. Germline V CDR1 and CDR2: SEHNR, FQNEAQ (reference sequence). The CDR3 covers 15 residues. CDR3: CASSWGGTGARPQHF. For the CDR3, the DNA is TGTGCCAGCAGCTGGGGAGGGACAGGGGCCCGGCCCCAGCATTTT.

The gene calls are TRBV10-3 and TRBJ1-1; D is unresolved. The germline V gene has CDR1 ENHRY and CDR2 SYGVKD. Trimming left V 5 bases short and J 1 base short, with 11 bases between. The length of the CDR3 is 14 residues. The CDR3 DNA sequence: TGTGCCATCAGTTCCCAGGTGGCGAACACTGAAGCTTTCTTT. This codes for CAISSQVANTEAFF.

V usage is TRBV12-3 or TRBV12-4 and J usage is TRBJ1-2, with 9 bases fitting TRBD1. CDR3 length equals 13 residues. V shed 6 bases, J shed 5 bases, and the junction held 4 bases outside the gene matches. The CDR3 bases are TGTGCCAGCAGGGCCGGGACAGGGTATGGCTACACCTTC. It is translated as CASRAGTGYGYTF.

There are many counts of this clonotype. J is TRBJ1-5 and V is TRBV6-5, with D unresolved. Germline V gene lookup returns CDR1 MNHEY and CDR2 SVGAGI. The V gene lost 2 bases and the J gene lost 5 bases, with 7 bases spanning the gap. The CDR3 contains 13 residues. The CDR3 bases are TGTGCCAGCAGTTACGGTGAAGATCAGCCCCAGCATTTT. Translated, it gives CASSYGEDQPQHF.

The rearrangement links TRBV29-1 to TRBJ1-2, with D possibly TRBD1 on 5 matching bases. The germline V gene has CDR1 SQVTM and CDR2 ANQGSEA. This CDR3 is 12 amino acids long. Trimming shortened V by 7 bases and J by 4 bases, and 13 bases separated the two germline ends. The CDR3 sequence is CSGGGDGYGYTF. The CDR3 bases are TGCAGCGGGGGGGGGGACGGCTATGGCTACACCTTC.

This clonotype was seen just once. The V call is TRBV28, the J call TRBJ1-3; 8 bases align to TRBD1. The CDR3 is 19 amino acids. Trimming cost V 3 bases and J 0 bases; bases outside gene matches: 13. Germline V gene data show CDR1 as MDHEN and CDR2 as SYDVKM. The CDR3: CASSFPFRTGPTSGNTIYF. CDR3 coding DNA: TGTGCCAGCAGTTTTCCTTTTCGGACAGGGCCCACCTCTGGAAACACCATATATTTT.